This T cell receptor beta chain stems from a study of early T cells in non-severe SARS-CoV-2 infection. This clonotype was observed at least ten times. Attached unique molecular identifiers marked individual cDNA molecules. TCRdb re-called the 5' RACE reads with MiXCR, one entry per CDR3 protein. The sample carries 30,000 to 35,000 distinct CDR3 sequences, around 4.1% recorded once. The receptor's source is an adult who was a healthcare worker with PCR-confirmed SARS-CoV-2 infection or an uninfected control (not recorded which). The sequencing input was whole blood.

CDR3 sequence reads: CASSSRLNTEAFF. In nucleotides, the CDR3 is TGTGCCAGCAGCTCTCGACTGAACACTGAAGCTTTCTTT. This chain connects TRBV3-1 to TRBJ1-1; D gene uncertain. This CDR3 has 13 residues. The V gene lost 5 bases and the J gene lost 0 bases, with 7 bases spanning the gap. Germline CDR1 is LGHDT and CDR2 is YNNKEL (reference sequence).